This T cell receptor (beta chain) was sequenced in a study of T cell clonotyping in hematopoietic cell transplantation. Overall study findings and caveats: Recipient TCR diversity dropped after transplant; expanded clonotypes rose from day 30 to 180. Few recipient clonotypes overlapped donors; over 95% were de novo at given depth.

This clone appeared a few times. The target antigen is unknown. Produced via immunoSEQ multiplex PCR; TCRdb's table is partial and in-frame only. The table has approximately 44,000 clones, roughly 80% seen once. Specified time point: recipient sample about 28 days before transplant, after cytoreduction. Trimming stripped 1 base from V and 0 bases from J, with 10 bases between. The CDR3 runs 16 residues. The germline V gene encodes CDR1 SNHLY and CDR2 FYNNEI. The sample was peripheral blood mononuclear cells, taken before stem cell transplant. The receptor comes from a man between 60 and 70 years old with myelodysplastic syndrome. Some clones in this sample may be carry-over from other donors' samples. The gene calls are TRBV2 and TRBJ1-5; TRBD1 might be the D (5 bases). This CDR3 is CASSEGKGLSNQPQHF. In nucleotides, the CDR3 is TGTGCCAGCAGTGAAGGGAAGGGGCTTAGCAATCAGCCCCAGCATTTT.